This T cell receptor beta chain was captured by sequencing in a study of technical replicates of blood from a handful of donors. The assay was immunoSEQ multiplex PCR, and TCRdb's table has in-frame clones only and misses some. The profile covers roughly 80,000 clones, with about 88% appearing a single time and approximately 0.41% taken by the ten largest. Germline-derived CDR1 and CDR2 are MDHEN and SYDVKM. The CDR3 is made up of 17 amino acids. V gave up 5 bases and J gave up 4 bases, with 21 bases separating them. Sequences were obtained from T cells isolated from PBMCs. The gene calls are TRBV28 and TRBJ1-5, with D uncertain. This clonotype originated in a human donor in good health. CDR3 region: CASSPRLATGKNQPQHF. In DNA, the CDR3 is TGTGCCAGCAGTCCGAGACTCGCGACCGGAAAAAATCAGCCCCAGCATTTT.